The sample holds one count of the clone carrying this TCR beta chain. Its antigen is undetermined. The data are from a study of shared clonotypes between healthy human individuals. Tens of thousands of T cell genomes, or approximately 280 ng DNA, went into unsorted PBMC replicate PCRs. Data came from immunoSEQ multiplex PCR; TCRdb stores just in-frame clones and leaves some out. The table lists about half a million clones, 65% to 80% of them singletons. With 6 bases clipped from V and 10 bases from J, the junction kept 13 bases outside the gene matches. The CDR3 spans 15 residues. Germline V gene sequence: CDR1 PRHDT, CDR2 FYEKMQ (reference sequence). Study results and limitations: Only blood underwent sampling, and tissue repertoires likely differ.

V gene TRBV13 combines with J gene TRBJ2-1; 9 nucleotides match TRBD2. Sequencing input: PBMCs. The clonotype was recovered from a woman in her 40s in good health. Some clones in this sample may be carry-over from other donors' samples. CDR3 DNA sequence: TGTGCCAGCAGTGTGGCTAGCGGGAATCCGGAGGAGCAGTTCTTC. It encodes CASSVASGNPEEQFF.